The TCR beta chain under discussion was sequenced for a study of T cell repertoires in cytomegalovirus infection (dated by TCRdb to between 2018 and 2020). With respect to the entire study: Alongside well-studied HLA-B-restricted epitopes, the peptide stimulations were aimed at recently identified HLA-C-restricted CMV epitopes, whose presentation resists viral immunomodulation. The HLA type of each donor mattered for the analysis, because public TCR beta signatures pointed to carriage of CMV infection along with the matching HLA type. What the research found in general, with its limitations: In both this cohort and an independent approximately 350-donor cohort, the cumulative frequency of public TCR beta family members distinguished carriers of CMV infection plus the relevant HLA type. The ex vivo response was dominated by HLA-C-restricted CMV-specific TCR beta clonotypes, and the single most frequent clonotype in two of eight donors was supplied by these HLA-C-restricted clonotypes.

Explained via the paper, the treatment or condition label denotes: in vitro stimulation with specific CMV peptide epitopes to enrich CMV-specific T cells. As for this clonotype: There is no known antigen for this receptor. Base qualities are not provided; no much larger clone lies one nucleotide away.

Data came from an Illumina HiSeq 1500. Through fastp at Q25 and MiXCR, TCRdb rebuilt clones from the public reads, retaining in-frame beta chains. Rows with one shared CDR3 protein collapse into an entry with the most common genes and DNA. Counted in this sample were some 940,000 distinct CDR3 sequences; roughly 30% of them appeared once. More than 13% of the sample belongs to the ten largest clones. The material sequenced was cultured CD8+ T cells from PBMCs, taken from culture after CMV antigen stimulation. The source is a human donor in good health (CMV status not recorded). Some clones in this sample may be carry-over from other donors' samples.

The base sequence is TGTGCCAGCGCCCTAAAGCCCGGGGAGCTGTTTTTT. This encodes CASALKPGELFF. The V and J genes are TRBV7-9 and TRBJ2-2; the D gene cannot be resolved reliably. Trimming removed 8 bases from V and 6 bases from J, leaving 10 bases between the germline ends. The CDR3 has 12 amino acids, counting the end cysteine and phenylalanine. The read is trimmed to its CDR3 DNA, 36 bases read in frame from base 1. Sequences SEHNR (CDR1) and FQNEAQ (CDR2) are obtained from the germline V gene (reference sequence).